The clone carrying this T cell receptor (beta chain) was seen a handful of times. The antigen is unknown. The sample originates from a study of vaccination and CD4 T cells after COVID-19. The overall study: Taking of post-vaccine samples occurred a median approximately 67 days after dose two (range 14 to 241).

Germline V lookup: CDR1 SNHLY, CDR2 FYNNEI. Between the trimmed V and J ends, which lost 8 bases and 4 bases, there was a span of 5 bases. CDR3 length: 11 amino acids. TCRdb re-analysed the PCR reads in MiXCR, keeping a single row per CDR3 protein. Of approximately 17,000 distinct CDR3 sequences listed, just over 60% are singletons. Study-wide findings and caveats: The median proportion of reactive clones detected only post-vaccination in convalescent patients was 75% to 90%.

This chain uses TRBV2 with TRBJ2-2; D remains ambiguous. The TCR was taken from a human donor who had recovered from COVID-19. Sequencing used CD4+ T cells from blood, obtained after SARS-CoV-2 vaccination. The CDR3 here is CASRSTGELFF. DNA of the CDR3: TGTGCCAGCCGGTCCACCGGGGAGCTGTTTTTT.